These T cell receptor beta chains were read from a single sample in a study of post-analysis software for immune sequencing data. TCRdb re-derived calls from the PCR reads in MiXCR, one entry per CDR3 protein. The sample carries some 260,000 distinct CDR3 sequences, 36% recorded once. Sequencing was carried out using blood. All receptors derive from a girl aged 10 to 17 with multiple sclerosis. The CDR3 runs from the conserved cysteine through the conserved F or W. D genes are given only for firm matches. Expanded clones get a size class; other rows say once, few or many, or leave the size out.

CDR3 DNA | CDR3 protein | J gene | D gene | clone size | V gene
TGCAGTGCTCCAAATTTAAATCTGGGGGATGAGCAGTTCTTC | CSAPNLNLGDEQFF | TRBJ2-1 | - | - | TRBV20-1
TGCAGTGCTAGATCCGACAGGGATAATTCACCCCTCCACTTT | CSARSDRDNSPLHF | TRBJ1-6 | TRBD1 | many | TRBV20-1
TGTGCCAGCAGTTTTGCGGGGAATAGTCTCGGTGGCTACACCTTC | CASSFAGNSLGGYTF | TRBJ1-2 | - | many | TRBV28
TGTGCCAGCAGCTTAGAGAGGGGGAAGCAAGCTTTCTTT | CASSLERGKQAFF | TRBJ1-1 | - | few | TRBV11-2
TGTGCCAGCAGCCCTGACAGGGTTGTAGGTGAAAAACTGTTTTTT | CASSPDRVVGEKLFF | TRBJ1-4 | TRBD1 | many | TRBV7-8
TGCAGTGCTACCCCAGCCAGAGGGTTAAATTACGAGCAGTACTTC | CSATPARGLNYEQYF | TRBJ2-7 | - | - | TRBV20-1
TGTGCCAGCGAGATTGTTACAGGGGTGGGGACCACAGATACGCAGTATTTT | CASEIVTGVGTTDTQYF | TRBJ2-3 | TRBD1 | many | TRBV28
TGCAGTGCTAGAGGGATTAGCGGGAGGGGCCACAATTACAATGAGCAGTTCTTC | CSARGISGRGHNYNEQFF | TRBJ2-1 | TRBD2 | - | TRBV20-1
TGTGCCAGCAGCCAAAGGACTAGCGGGAGGGGCACGGCCTACGAGCAGTACTTC | CASSQRTSGRGTAYEQYF | TRBJ2-7 | TRBD2 | - | TRBV12-3/TRBV12-4
TGTGCCAGCAGCTTAGATTCCAGGGTTGGCTACACCTTC | CASSLDSRVGYTF | TRBJ1-2 | - | few | TRBV7-9
TGCAGTGCTAGTAAGGGTTTGGCTAGCTTGGAGACCCAGTACTTC | CSASKGLASLETQYF | TRBJ2-5 | - | - | TRBV20-1
TGCAGCGCGGACAGGAGAGTCTACAATGAGCAGTTCTTC | CSADRRVYNEQFF | TRBJ2-1 | TRBD1 | few | TRBV20-1
TGTGCCAGCAGATGGGACATCTACGAGCAGTTCTTC | CASRWDIYEQFF | TRBJ2-1 | - | once | TRBV21-1
TGTGCCAGCAGCGCGTTGCCGCGGGGGGATACGCAGTATTTT | CASSALPRGDTQYF | TRBJ2-3 | TRBD2 | many | TRBV9
TGTGCCAGCAGTGAAGCAACAGGGAGGGGTGGAGAGACCCAGTACTTC | CASSEATGRGGETQYF | TRBJ2-5 | - | - | TRBV6-1
TGTGCCACCAGCAGAGCCGGCTCTGGGGCCAACGTCCTGACTTTC | CATSRAGSGANVLTF | TRBJ2-6 | - | many | TRBV15
TGTGCCAGCAGCTTAATGTGGGAAGGCTACAATGAGCAGTTCTTC | CASSLMWEGYNEQFF | TRBJ2-1 | - | - | TRBV7-2
TGTGCCAGCAGTTTTGGCCTAGCGTTCGACGAGCAGTACTTC | CASSFGLAFDEQYF | TRBJ2-7 | - | - | TRBV12-3/TRBV12-4
TGCAGTGCTGGGACGGGACAGGGCCAAGAGCCCCAGCATTTT | CSAGTGQGQEPQHF | TRBJ1-5 | TRBD1 | - | TRBV20-1
TGCGCCAGCAGCGATGGGGGGACAGGGGTCTACGAGCAGTACTTC | CASSDGGTGVYEQYF | TRBJ2-7 | TRBD1 | - | TRBV5-1
TGCAGCGTTGAGCCAGGAGATACGCAGTATTTT | CSVEPGDTQYF | TRBJ2-3 | - | few | TRBV29-1
TGTGCCAGCAGTTTCACAGGGGGCTATGACGAGCAGTACTTC | CASSFTGGYDEQYF | TRBJ2-7 | TRBD1 | many | TRBV27
TGTGCCTGGAGTCCTGGGATCAATCAGCCCCAGCATTTT | CAWSPGINQPQHF | TRBJ1-5 | - | - | TRBV30
TGTGCCAGCAGCCTAAGGGCGGGGCTTCGGAATGAGCAGTACTTC | CASSLRAGLRNEQYF | TRBJ2-5 | - | - | TRBV7-2
TGTGCCAGCAGCTTTTCGGGGTCCCTTGACTATGGCTACACCTTC | CASSFSGSLDYGYTF | TRBJ1-2 | - | - | TRBV5-5
TGTGCCATCAGCCGGGGACAGGGTAACACCGGGGAGCTGTTTTTT | CAISRGQGNTGELFF | TRBJ2-2 | TRBD1 | - | TRBV10-3
TGTGCCACCAGGGGCCACTACTCTGGGGCCAACGTCCTGACTTTC | CATRGHYSGANVLTF | TRBJ2-6 | - | - | TRBV6-5
TGCGCCAGCAGCTTGGAAGGCGGCAAAGTCACAGATACGCAGTATTTT | CASSLEGGKVTDTQYF | TRBJ2-3 | - | - | TRBV5-1
TGCGCCAGCAGCCAAGAAAAGCGACTGCTGAACACCGGGGAGCTGTTTTTT | CASSQEKRLLNTGELFF | TRBJ2-2 | - | - | TRBV4-1